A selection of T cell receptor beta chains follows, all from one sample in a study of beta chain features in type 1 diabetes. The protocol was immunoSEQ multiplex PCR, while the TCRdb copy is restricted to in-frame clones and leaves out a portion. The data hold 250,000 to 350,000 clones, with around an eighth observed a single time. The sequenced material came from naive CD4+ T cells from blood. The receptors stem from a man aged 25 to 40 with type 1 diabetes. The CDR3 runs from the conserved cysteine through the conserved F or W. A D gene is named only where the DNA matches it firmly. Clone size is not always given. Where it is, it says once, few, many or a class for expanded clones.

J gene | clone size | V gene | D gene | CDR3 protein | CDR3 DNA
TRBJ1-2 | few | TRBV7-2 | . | CASSWYRNNYGYTF | TGTGCCAGCAGCTGGTACAGGAACAACTATGGCTACACCTTC
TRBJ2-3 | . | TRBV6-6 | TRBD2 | CASSYSSGEQRQYF | TGTGCCAGCAGTTACTCGAGCGGGGAACAACGGCAGTATTTT
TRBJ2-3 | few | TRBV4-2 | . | CASSQDLLVMDTQYF | TGTGCCAGCAGCCAAGATCTTCTAGTAATGGATACGCAGTATTTT
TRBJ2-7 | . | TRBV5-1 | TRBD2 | CASSLDGPGGYEQYF | TGCGCCAGCAGCTTGGATGGTCCGGGGGGCTACGAGCAGTACTTC
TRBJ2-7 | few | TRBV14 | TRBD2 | CASSQDRGLAGTYEQYF | TGTGCCAGCAGCCAAGATAGGGGACTAGCGGGAACCTACGAGCAGTACTTC
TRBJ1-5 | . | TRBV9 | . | CASSAGEGQPQHF | TGTGCCAGCAGCGCAGGGGAGGGTCAGCCCCAGCATTTT
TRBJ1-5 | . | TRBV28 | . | CASSLAGGGQPQHF | TGTGCCAGCAGTTTAGCTGGGGGAGGCCAGCCCCAGCATTTT
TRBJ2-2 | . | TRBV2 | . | CASSPRPAAGELFF | TGTGCCAGCAGCCCCCGTCCGGCGGCCGGGGAGCTGTTTTTT
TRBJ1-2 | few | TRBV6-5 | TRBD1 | CASTRTGLRGYTF | TGTGCCAGCACCCGGACAGGGCTGAGGGGCTACACCTTC
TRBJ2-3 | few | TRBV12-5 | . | CASGMDSSTDTQYF | TGTGCTAGTGGTATGGACAGCAGCACAGATACGCAGTATTTT
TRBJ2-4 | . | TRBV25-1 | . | CASSDFGGAKNIQYF | TGTGCCAGCAGTGACTTTGGGGGGGCCAAAAACATTCAGTACTTC
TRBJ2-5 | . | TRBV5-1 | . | CASSFYSQKKTQYF | TGCGCCAGCAGCTTTTATAGCCAGAAAAAGACCCAGTACTTC